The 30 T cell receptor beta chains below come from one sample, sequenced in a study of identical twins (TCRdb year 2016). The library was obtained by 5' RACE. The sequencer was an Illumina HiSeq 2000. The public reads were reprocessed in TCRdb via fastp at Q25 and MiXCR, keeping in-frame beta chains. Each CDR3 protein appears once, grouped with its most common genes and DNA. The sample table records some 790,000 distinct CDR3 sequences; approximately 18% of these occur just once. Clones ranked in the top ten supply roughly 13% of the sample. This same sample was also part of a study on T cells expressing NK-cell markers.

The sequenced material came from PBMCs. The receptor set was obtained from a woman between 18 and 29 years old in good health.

CDR3 in amino acids: CSVVVADTQYF. In nucleotides, the CDR3 is TGCAGCGTTGTGGTGGCAGATACGCAGTATTTT. The rearrangement uses TRBV29-1 and TRBJ2-3, with D unresolved. This CDR3 has 11 amino acids. V lost 4 bases and J 4 bases, leaving 6 bases between the germline ends. Germline V CDR1 and CDR2: SQVTM, ANQGSEA.

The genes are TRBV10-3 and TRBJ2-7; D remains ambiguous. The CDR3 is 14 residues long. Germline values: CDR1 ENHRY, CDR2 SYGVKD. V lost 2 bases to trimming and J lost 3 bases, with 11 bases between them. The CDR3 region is CAISEGREGYEQYF. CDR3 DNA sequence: TGTGCCATCAGTGAGGGTCGAGAAGGCTACGAGCAGTACTTC.

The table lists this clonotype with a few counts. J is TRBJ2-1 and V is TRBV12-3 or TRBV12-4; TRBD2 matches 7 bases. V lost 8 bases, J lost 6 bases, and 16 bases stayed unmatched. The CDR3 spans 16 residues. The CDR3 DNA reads TGTGCCAGCCGCCCCCCTACGGGGAGGGGAGGCAATGAGCAGTTCTTC. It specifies CASRPPTGRGGNEQFF.

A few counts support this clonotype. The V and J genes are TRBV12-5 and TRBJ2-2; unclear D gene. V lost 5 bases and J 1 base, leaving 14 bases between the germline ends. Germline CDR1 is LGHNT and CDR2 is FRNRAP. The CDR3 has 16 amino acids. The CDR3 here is CASGPQDGGNTGELFF. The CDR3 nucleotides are TGTGCTAGTGGTCCCCAGGACGGTGGGAACACCGGGGAGCTGTTTTTT.

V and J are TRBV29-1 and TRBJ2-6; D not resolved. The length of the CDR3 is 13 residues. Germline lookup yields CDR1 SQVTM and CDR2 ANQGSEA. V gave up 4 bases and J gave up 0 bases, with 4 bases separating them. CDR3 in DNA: TGCAGCGTTGCCGTCTCTGGGGCCAACGTCCTGACTTTC. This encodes CSVAVSGANVLTF.

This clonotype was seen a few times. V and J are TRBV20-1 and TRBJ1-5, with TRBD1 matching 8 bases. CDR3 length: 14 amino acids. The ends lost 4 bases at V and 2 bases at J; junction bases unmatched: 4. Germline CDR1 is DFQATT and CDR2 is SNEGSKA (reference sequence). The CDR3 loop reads CSATTGARNQPQHF. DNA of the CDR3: TGCAGTGCTACGACAGGGGCGCGCAATCAGCCCCAGCATTTT.

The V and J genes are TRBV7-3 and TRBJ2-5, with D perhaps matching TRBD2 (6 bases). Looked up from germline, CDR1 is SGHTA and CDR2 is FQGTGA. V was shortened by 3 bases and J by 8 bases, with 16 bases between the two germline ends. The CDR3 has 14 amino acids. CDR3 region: CASSLEGTHSTQYF. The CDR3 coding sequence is TGTGCCAGCAGCTTGGAGGGGACTCACTCCACCCAGTACTTC.

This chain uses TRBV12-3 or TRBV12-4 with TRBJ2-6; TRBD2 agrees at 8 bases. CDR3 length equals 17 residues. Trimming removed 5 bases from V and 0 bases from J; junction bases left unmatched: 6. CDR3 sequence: CASSKTSGNSGANVLTF. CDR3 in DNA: TGTGCCAGCAGTAAAACTAGCGGCAACTCTGGGGCCAACGTCCTGACTTTC.

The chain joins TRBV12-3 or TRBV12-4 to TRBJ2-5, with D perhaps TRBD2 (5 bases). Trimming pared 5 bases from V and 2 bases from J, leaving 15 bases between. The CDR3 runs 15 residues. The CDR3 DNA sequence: TGTGCCAGCAGTCCAAACTCCGGGGTTCAAGAGACCCAGTACTTC. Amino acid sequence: CASSPNSGVQETQYF.

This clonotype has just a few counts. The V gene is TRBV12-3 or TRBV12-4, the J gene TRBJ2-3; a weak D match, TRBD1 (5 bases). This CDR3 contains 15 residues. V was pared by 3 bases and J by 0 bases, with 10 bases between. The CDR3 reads CASSFRQFSTDTQYF. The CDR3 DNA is TGTGCCAGCAGTTTTCGACAGTTTAGCACAGATACGCAGTATTTT.

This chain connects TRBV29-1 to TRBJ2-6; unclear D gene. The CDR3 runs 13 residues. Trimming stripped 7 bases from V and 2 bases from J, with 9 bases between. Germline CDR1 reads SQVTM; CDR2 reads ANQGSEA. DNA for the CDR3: TGCAGCGCCCAAATAGCTGGGGCCAACGTCCTGACTTTC. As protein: CSAQIAGANVLTF.

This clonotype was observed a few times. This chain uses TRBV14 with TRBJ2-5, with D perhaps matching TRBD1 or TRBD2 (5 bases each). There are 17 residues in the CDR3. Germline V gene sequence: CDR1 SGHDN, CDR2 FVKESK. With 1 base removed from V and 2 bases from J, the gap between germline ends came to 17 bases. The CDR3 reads CASSQGGPATRQETQYF. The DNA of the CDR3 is TGTGCCAGCAGCCAAGGGGGACCTGCGACACGGCAAGAGACCCAGTACTTC.

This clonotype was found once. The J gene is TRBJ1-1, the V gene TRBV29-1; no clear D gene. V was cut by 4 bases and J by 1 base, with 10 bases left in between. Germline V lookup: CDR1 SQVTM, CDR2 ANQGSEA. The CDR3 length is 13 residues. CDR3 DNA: TGCAGCGTTGGGCGACCGGAGAACACTGAAGCTTTCTTT. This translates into CSVGRPENTEAFF.

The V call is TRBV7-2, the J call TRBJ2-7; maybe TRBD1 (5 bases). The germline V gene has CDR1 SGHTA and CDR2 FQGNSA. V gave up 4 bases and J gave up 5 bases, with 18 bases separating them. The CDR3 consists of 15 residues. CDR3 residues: CASSYRARGPHEQYF. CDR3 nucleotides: TGTGCCAGCAGCTATCGGGCTAGGGGCCCACACGAGCAGTACTTC.

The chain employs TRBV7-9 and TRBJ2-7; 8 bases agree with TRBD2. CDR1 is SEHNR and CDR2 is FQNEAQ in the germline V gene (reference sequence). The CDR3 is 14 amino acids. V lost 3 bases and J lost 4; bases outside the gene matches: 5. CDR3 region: CASSLMSGGYEQYF. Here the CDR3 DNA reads TGTGCCAGCAGCTTGATGAGCGGGGGTTACGAGCAGTACTTC.

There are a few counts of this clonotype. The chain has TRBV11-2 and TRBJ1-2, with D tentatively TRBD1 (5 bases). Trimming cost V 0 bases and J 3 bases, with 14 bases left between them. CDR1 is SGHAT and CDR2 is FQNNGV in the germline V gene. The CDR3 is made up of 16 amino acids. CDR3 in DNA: TGTGCCAGCAGCTTAGATGGTACGAAGGGGCACTATGGCTACACCTTC. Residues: CASSLDGTKGHYGYTF.

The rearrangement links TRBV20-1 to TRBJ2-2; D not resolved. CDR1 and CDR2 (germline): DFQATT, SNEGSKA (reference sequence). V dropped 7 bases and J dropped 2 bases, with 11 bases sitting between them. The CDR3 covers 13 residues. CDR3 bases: TGCAGTGTCGGACGGTCCAACACCGGGGAGCTGTTTTTT. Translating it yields CSVGRSNTGELFF.

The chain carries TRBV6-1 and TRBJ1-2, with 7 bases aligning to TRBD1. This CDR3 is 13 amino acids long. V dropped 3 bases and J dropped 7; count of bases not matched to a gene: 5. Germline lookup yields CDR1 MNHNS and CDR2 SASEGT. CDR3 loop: CASSDGQDRGYTF. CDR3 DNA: TGTGCCAGCAGTGATGGACAGGATCGTGGCTACACCTTC.

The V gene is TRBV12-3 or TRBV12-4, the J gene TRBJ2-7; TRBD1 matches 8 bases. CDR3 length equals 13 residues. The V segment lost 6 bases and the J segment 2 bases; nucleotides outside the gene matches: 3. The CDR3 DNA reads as TGTGCCAGCAGGGACAGGGAAGCCTACGAGCAGTACTTC. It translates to CASRDREAYEQYF.

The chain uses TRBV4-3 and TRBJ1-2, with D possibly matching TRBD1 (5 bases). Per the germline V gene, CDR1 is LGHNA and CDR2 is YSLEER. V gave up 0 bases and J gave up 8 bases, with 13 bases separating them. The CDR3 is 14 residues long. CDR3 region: CASSQDGQGRGYTF. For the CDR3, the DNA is TGCGCCAGCAGCCAAGATGGCCAGGGAAGAGGCTACACCTTC.

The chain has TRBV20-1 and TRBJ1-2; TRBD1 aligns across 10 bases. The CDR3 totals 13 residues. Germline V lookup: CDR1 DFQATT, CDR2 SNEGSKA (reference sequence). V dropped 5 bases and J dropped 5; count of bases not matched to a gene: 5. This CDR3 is CSARGQGVYGYTF. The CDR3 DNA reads TGCAGTGCTCGCGGACAGGGGGTATATGGCTACACCTTC.

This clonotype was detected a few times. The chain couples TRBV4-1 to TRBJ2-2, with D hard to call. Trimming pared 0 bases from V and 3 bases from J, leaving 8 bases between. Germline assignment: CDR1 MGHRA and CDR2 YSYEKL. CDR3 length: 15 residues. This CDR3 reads CASSQEAGDTGELFF. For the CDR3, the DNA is TGCGCCAGCAGCCAAGAGGCAGGTGACACCGGGGAGCTGTTTTTT.

This CDR3 reads CASSLGPSGVSTDTQYF. CDR3 DNA sequence: TGTGCCAGCAGCTTGGGTCCGTCGGGGGTTAGCACAGATACGCAGTATTTT. V usage is TRBV7-3 and J usage is TRBJ2-3; D is perhaps TRBD2 (6 bases). This CDR3 is built from 17 residues. The V gene's germline CDR1 is SGHTA and CDR2 FQGTGA. Trimming shortened V by 3 bases and J by 0 bases, and 16 bases separated the two germline ends.

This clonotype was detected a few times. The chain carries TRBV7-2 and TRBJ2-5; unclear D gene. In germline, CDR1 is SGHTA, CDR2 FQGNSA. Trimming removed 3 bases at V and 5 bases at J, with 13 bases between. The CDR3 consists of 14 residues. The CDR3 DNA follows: TGTGCCAGCAGCTTTGGTCCTATTCTCGAGACCCAGTACTTC. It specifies CASSFGPILETQYF. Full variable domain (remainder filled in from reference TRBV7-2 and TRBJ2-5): GAGVSQSPSNKVTEKGKDVELRCDPISGHTALYWYRQSLGQGLEFLIYFQGNSAPDKSGLPSDRFSAERTGGSVSTLTIQRTQQEDSAVYLCASSFGPILETQYFGPGTRLLVL.

In DNA form, the CDR3 reads TGTGCCAGCAGTGAATGGGGCGGCACTGAAGCTTTCTTT. Its protein is CASSEWGGTEAFF. The rearrangement links TRBV6-1 to TRBJ1-1, with a weak D call TRBD1 (5 bases). Trimming took 2 bases from V and 4 from J, leaving 8 bases between them. Germline CDR1 is MNHNS and CDR2 is SASEGT. The CDR3 consists of 13 residues.

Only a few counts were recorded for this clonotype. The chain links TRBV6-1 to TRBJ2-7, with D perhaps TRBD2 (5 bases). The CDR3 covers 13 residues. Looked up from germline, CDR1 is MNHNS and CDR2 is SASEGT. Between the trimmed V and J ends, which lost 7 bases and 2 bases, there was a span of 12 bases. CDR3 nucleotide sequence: TGTGCCAGCACCTCCTCCGGGACCTACGAGCAGTACTTC. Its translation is CASTSSGTYEQYF.

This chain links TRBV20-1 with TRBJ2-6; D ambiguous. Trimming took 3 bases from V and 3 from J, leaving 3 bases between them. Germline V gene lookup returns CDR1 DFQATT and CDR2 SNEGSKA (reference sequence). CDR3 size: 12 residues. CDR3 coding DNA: TGCAGTGCTAGCCTTGGGGCCAACGTCCTGACTTTC. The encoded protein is CSASLGANVLTF.

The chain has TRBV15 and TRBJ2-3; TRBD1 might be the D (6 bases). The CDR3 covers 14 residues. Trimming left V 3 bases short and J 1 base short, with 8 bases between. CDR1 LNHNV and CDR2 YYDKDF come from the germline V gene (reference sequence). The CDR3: CATSRAGGTDTQYF. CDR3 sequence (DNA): TGTGCCACCAGCAGGGCAGGGGGCACAGATACGCAGTATTTT.

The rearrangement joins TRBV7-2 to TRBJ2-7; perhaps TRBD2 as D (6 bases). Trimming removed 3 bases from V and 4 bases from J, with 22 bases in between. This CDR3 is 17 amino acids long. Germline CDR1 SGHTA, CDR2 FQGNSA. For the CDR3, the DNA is TGTGCCAGCAGCTTGGCGGCGCGGGGAAACCTTTTTTACGAGCAGTACTTC. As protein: CASSLAARGNLFYEQYF.

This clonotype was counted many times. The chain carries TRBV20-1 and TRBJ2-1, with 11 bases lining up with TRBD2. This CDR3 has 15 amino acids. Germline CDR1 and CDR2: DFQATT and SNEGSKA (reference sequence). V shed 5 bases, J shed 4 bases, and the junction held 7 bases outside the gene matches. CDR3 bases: TGCAGTGCTCCCCGACTAGCGGGGATATACAATGAGCAGTTCTTC. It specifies CSAPRLAGIYNEQFF.